Listed below are T cell receptor beta chains from one sample, sequenced in a study of blood T cell repertoires in COVID-19. Profiled with immunoSEQ multiplex PCR; TCRdb holds only in-frame clones, not every one. The sample has roughly 500,000 clones, 85% to 90% seen once; the top ten hold about 0.91%. Sample: peripheral blood. The receptors were gathered from a young man with COVID-19, enrolled during active disease. The CDR3 runs from the conserved cysteine through the conserved F or W. Each record gives: CDR3 DNA, CDR3 protein, J gene, clone size, D gene, V gene. A D gene is named only where the DNA matches it firmly. Only part of the rows carry a size: once, few, many, or a class if the clone is expanded.

cdr3_nt: TGTGCCAGCAGCGCAACAGGGGGCGGGACCGGGGAGCTGTTTTTT; cdr3_aa: CASSATGGGTGELFF; j_call: TRBJ2-2; clone_size: -; d_call: TRBD1; v_call: TRBV9
cdr3_nt: TGTGCCAGCAGGACCGGGACATCGAGCTCCTACGAGCAGTACTTC; cdr3_aa: CASRTGTSSSYEQYF; j_call: TRBJ2-7; clone_size: -; d_call: -; v_call: TRBV2
cdr3_nt: TGTGCCAGCAGTGAAGCGGGGAGGGGGTACGAGCAGTACTTC; cdr3_aa: CASSEAGRGYEQYF; j_call: TRBJ2-7; clone_size: once; d_call: -; v_call: TRBV6-1
cdr3_nt: TGTGCCAGCAGTGGAGGATGGTCCACTGGCACTGAAGCTTTCTTT; cdr3_aa: CASSGGWSTGTEAFF; j_call: TRBJ1-1; clone_size: -; d_call: -; v_call: TRBV2
cdr3_nt: TGTGCCAGCAGCTTACGGGCGGGTGCCGGGGAGCTGTTTTTT; cdr3_aa: CASSLRAGAGELFF; j_call: TRBJ2-2; clone_size: -; d_call: -; v_call: TRBV7-9
cdr3_nt: TGCAGTGCTAGTCGAACGGGACTAGCGACCGAGCAGTACTTC; cdr3_aa: CSASRTGLATEQYF; j_call: TRBJ2-7; clone_size: -; d_call: TRBD2; v_call: TRBV20-1
cdr3_nt: TGTGCCAGCGGATCACAGGGTTCTATGACCATATATTTT; cdr3_aa: CASGSQGSMTIYF; j_call: TRBJ1-3; clone_size: -; d_call: -; v_call: TRBV7-9
cdr3_nt: TGTGCCAGCAGCCGAGCGGGTATGAACACCGGGGAGCTGTTTTTT; cdr3_aa: CASSRAGMNTGELFF; j_call: TRBJ2-2; clone_size: -; d_call: -; v_call: TRBV5-4
cdr3_nt: TGTGCCAGCAGCTTGACAGGGGATGGGGTGGAGACCCAGTACTTC; cdr3_aa: CASSLTGDGVETQYF; j_call: TRBJ2-5; clone_size: -; d_call: TRBD1; v_call: TRBV11-3
cdr3_nt: TGTGCCAGCAGTGAAGAAACGGAGCCCCAGCATTTT; cdr3_aa: CASSEETEPQHF; j_call: TRBJ1-5; clone_size: -; d_call: -; v_call: TRBV25-1
cdr3_nt: TGTGCCAGCAGCCCGAGCCGGACAGGGGGCTACGAGCAGTACTTC; cdr3_aa: CASSPSRTGGYEQYF; j_call: TRBJ2-7; clone_size: -; d_call: TRBD1; v_call: TRBV5-5
cdr3_nt: TGTGCCTGGAGTGCCGGTCTTAACTATGGCTACACCTTC; cdr3_aa: CAWSAGLNYGYTF; j_call: TRBJ1-2; clone_size: -; d_call: -; v_call: TRBV30
cdr3_nt: TGTGCCAGCAGTGGAGGGGGAGGGGTGGAGACCTACGAGCAGTACTTC; cdr3_aa: CASSGGGGVETYEQYF; j_call: TRBJ2-7; clone_size: -; d_call: -; v_call: TRBV2
cdr3_nt: TGTGCCAGCAGCGTAGGGAGTAGCGGGACGGAGACCCAGTACTTC; cdr3_aa: CASSVGSSGTETQYF; j_call: TRBJ2-5; clone_size: -; d_call: TRBD2; v_call: TRBV9
cdr3_nt: TGTGCCACCGCGGGTCCTGGCTCCGAGCAGTACTTC; cdr3_aa: CATAGPGSEQYF; j_call: TRBJ2-7; clone_size: -; d_call: -; v_call: TRBV7-6
cdr3_nt: TGCGCCAGCAGCTGGGCGATACCGGGACAGAGCACAGATACGCAGTATTTT; cdr3_aa: CASSWAIPGQSTDTQYF; j_call: TRBJ2-3; clone_size: -; d_call: TRBD1; v_call: TRBV5-1
cdr3_nt: TGTGCCAGCAGCCCGACTAGCGGGACAGGGGATACGCAGTATTTT; cdr3_aa: CASSPTSGTGDTQYF; j_call: TRBJ2-3; clone_size: -; d_call: TRBD2; v_call: TRBV3-1/TRBV3-2
cdr3_nt: TGTGCCAGCAGCTTAGATGGTGGGAACCCCGGCGGGGAGCAGTTCTTC; cdr3_aa: CASSLDGGNPGGEQFF; j_call: TRBJ2-1; clone_size: -; d_call: -; v_call: TRBV11-2
cdr3_nt: TGTGCCAGCTCTTGGACTAGAAACAATGAGCAGTTCTTC; cdr3_aa: CASSWTRNNEQFF; j_call: TRBJ2-1; clone_size: -; d_call: TRBD2; v_call: TRBV7-2
cdr3_nt: TGTGCCAGCTCAAAGAACGAACAGGCTTACGGGGAGCTGTTTTTT; cdr3_aa: CASSKNEQAYGELFF; j_call: TRBJ2-2; clone_size: -; d_call: -; v_call: TRBV18
cdr3_nt: TGTGCCAGCAGTGAGCGATATCCCACTGAAGCTTTCTTT; cdr3_aa: CASSERYPTEAFF; j_call: TRBJ1-1; clone_size: -; d_call: -; v_call: TRBV2
cdr3_nt: TGTGCCAGCAGCTTAATAGCTCCCACCGGGGAGCTGTTTTTT; cdr3_aa: CASSLIAPTGELFF; j_call: TRBJ2-2; clone_size: -; d_call: -; v_call: TRBV7-3
cdr3_nt: TGTGCCAGCAGTTACGGGTGGACTAGCACAGATACGCAGTATTTT; cdr3_aa: CASSYGWTSTDTQYF; j_call: TRBJ2-3; clone_size: once; d_call: -; v_call: TRBV27
cdr3_nt: TGTGCCAGCAGACCGTCCAGGGGGCACGGTAGTGGCTACACCTTC; cdr3_aa: CASRPSRGHGSGYTF; j_call: TRBJ1-2; clone_size: -; d_call: TRBD1; v_call: TRBV28
cdr3_nt: TGTGCCAGCAGCTTGGTCTCTCACTATGGCTACACCTTC; cdr3_aa: CASSLVSHYGYTF; j_call: TRBJ1-2; clone_size: -; d_call: -; v_call: TRBV5-8
cdr3_nt: TGTGCCAGCAGTGACGACAGGGGGCTTCAAAATTCACCCCTCCACTTT; cdr3_aa: CASSDDRGLQNSPLHF; j_call: TRBJ1-6; clone_size: -; d_call: TRBD1; v_call: TRBV6-1
cdr3_nt: TGTGCCAGTAGTATAGTTGGGGGGAAAGAGACCCAGTACTTC; cdr3_aa: CASSIVGGKETQYF; j_call: TRBJ2-5; clone_size: once; d_call: -; v_call: TRBV19
cdr3_nt: TGTGCCAGCAGTTTTCAACAGGGGGCGGATACGCAGTATTTT; cdr3_aa: CASSFQQGADTQYF; j_call: TRBJ2-3; clone_size: -; d_call: TRBD1; v_call: TRBV27
cdr3_nt: TGCGCCAGCTCCCTAAGAGGGTCTGGCGAGCAGTACTTC; cdr3_aa: CASSLRGSGEQYF; j_call: TRBJ2-7; clone_size: -; d_call: -; v_call: TRBV10-1
cdr3_nt: TGTGCCAGCAGCCCCCGAGAGCTAGCGCCCTACAATGAGCAGTTCTTC; cdr3_aa: CASSPRELAPYNEQFF; j_call: TRBJ2-1; clone_size: -; d_call: -; v_call: TRBV7-9
cdr3_nt: TGTGCCAGCAGCTACTCCAGGGGCAGCACTGAAGCTTTCTTT; cdr3_aa: CASSYSRGSTEAFF; j_call: TRBJ1-1; clone_size: -; d_call: -; v_call: TRBV7-2
cdr3_nt: TGTGCCAGTTCGGTTAAGGGGGACACTGAAGCTTTCTTT; cdr3_aa: CASSVKGDTEAFF; j_call: TRBJ1-1; clone_size: -; d_call: -; v_call: TRBV19
cdr3_nt: TGTGCCAGTAGTTCTCTAGCGGGAGTCGCTTACAATGAGCAGTTCTTC; cdr3_aa: CASSSLAGVAYNEQFF; j_call: TRBJ2-1; clone_size: -; d_call: TRBD2; v_call: TRBV19
cdr3_nt: TGTGCCAGCAGCCAAGATCCCGGGACAGAACTCCAAGAGACCCAGTACTTC; cdr3_aa: CASSQDPGTELQETQYF; j_call: TRBJ2-5; clone_size: -; d_call: TRBD1; v_call: TRBV3-1/TRBV3-2
cdr3_nt: TGTGCCAGCAGGGACATAGCGGGCGCCTACGAGCAGTACTTC; cdr3_aa: CASRDIAGAYEQYF; j_call: TRBJ2-7; clone_size: -; d_call: TRBD2; v_call: TRBV6-5
cdr3_nt: TGTGCCAGCAGAACAGCGGCCTACGAGCAGTACTTC; cdr3_aa: CASRTAAYEQYF; j_call: TRBJ2-7; clone_size: once; d_call: -; v_call: TRBV11-2
cdr3_nt: TGTGCCTGGACCGGGACTAGCGGCTACGAGCAGTACTTC; cdr3_aa: CAWTGTSGYEQYF; j_call: TRBJ2-7; clone_size: -; d_call: TRBD2; v_call: TRBV30
cdr3_nt: TGTGCCAGCAGTGAACGGGGGGAAAGCTCCTACGAGCAGTACTTC; cdr3_aa: CASSERGESSYEQYF; j_call: TRBJ2-7; clone_size: -; d_call: TRBD2; v_call: TRBV2
cdr3_nt: TGTGCCAGCAGCTTTTCTGGTAGCGGGGGCATCCAAGAGACCCAGTACTTC; cdr3_aa: CASSFSGSGGIQETQYF; j_call: TRBJ2-5; clone_size: -; d_call: TRBD2; v_call: TRBV11-3
cdr3_nt: TGTGCCAGCAGTGAATCGGTAAACACTGAAGCTTTCTTT; cdr3_aa: CASSESVNTEAFF; j_call: TRBJ1-1; clone_size: -; d_call: -; v_call: TRBV25-1
cdr3_nt: TGTGCCAGCAGTCCCCGTCCCGCTAGCGGGGGGTTACAAGAGACCCAGTACTTC; cdr3_aa: CASSPRPASGGLQETQYF; j_call: TRBJ2-5; clone_size: -; d_call: TRBD2; v_call: TRBV27
cdr3_nt: TGTGCCAGCGGAACTCGGGACTCAAACTCCTACGAGCAGTACTTC; cdr3_aa: CASGTRDSNSYEQYF; j_call: TRBJ2-7; clone_size: -; d_call: -; v_call: TRBV6-5